The rows below give T cell receptor beta chains drawn from one sample of a study of beta chain features in type 1 diabetes. The table came from immunoSEQ multiplex PCR; TCRdb's copy has only in-frame clones and leaves some out. The data contain roughly 290,000 clones, roughly 8% of them singletons. Sequencing used central memory CD4+ T cells from blood. All receptors come from a woman younger than 35 in good health. Both conserved end residues are part of each CDR3. The D gene is left open where the match is weak. Some rows have no size entry. The others give once, few or many, or a class for an expanded clone.

d_call j_call v_call cdr3_length clone_size cdr3_aa cdr3_nt
. TRBJ2-5 TRBV30 14 . CAWSPLGSRETQYF TGTGCCTGGAGTCCCCTAGGCAGCCGGGAGACCCAGTACTTC
. TRBJ2-5 TRBV5-1 14 few CASSLEVVQETQYF TGCGCCAGCAGCCTAGAGGTGGTCCAAGAGACCCAGTACTTC
. TRBJ2-2 TRBV7-2 12 few CASRRGTAELFF TGTGCCAGCAGGAGAGGGACTGCCGAGCTGTTTTTT
TRBD1 TRBJ1-2 TRBV5-1 13 . CASSSRGERGYTF TGCGCCAGCAGCTCCAGGGGGGAAAGAGGCTACACCTTC
TRBD1 TRBJ1-1 TRBV18 14 . CASSPGQGGFEAFF TGTGCCAGCTCACCCGGACAGGGGGGGTTTGAAGCTTTCTTT
TRBD1 TRBJ1-4 TRBV7-9 14 few CASSLGQGDEKLFF TGTGCCAGCAGCTTAGGACAGGGGGATGAAAAACTGTTTTTT
. TRBJ1-3 TRBV7-9 16 . CASSLAAPGAGNTIYF TGTGCCAGCAGCTTAGCCGCTCCAGGGGCTGGAAACACCATATATTTT
TRBD2 TRBJ2-5 TRBV4-2 18 . CASSQGGLAGGAGETQYF TGTGCCAGCAGCCAAGGAGGACTAGCGGGAGGCGCGGGTGAGACCCAGTACTTC
. TRBJ1-2 TRBV5-5 14 . CASSLEGQYYGYTF TGTGCCAGCAGCTTGGAAGGGCAGTACTATGGCTACACCTTC
. TRBJ1-3 TRBV5-4 13 few CASSLRGSHTIYF TGTGCCAGCAGCTTGAGAGGGAGCCACACCATATATTTT
. TRBJ1-1 TRBV4-2 14 . CASSQAGVNTEAFF TGTGCCAGCAGCCAAGCAGGGGTCAACACTGAAGCTTTCTTT
TRBD1 TRBJ2-5 TRBV7-6 16 . CASSLAGTGGWETQYF TGTGCCAGCAGCTTAGCCGGGACAGGGGGCTGGGAGACCCAGTACTTC
TRBD1 TRBJ1-1 TRBV7-2 13 . CASSSDRGAEAFF TGTGCCAGCAGCTCGGACAGGGGCGCTGAAGCTTTCTTT
TRBD2 TRBJ2-3 TRBV5-1 16 . CASSLVTTSSTDTQYF TGCGCCAGCAGCTTGGTAACGACTAGCAGCACAGATACGCAGTATTTT
. TRBJ1-2 TRBV28 13 few CASSLMRSIGYTF TGTGCCAGCAGTTTAATGCGGAGCATAGGCTACACCTTC
. TRBJ1-1 TRBV18 13 . CASSPQGNTEAFF TGTGCCAGCTCACCACAGGGAAACACTGAAGCTTTCTTT
. TRBJ1-5 TRBV30 14 . CAWSTPGSNQPQHF TGTGCCTGGAGTACCCCAGGGTCCAATCAGCCCCAGCATTTT
. TRBJ1-6 TRBV4-2 13 few CASSADFVYALHF TGTGCCAGCAGCGCAGACTTCGTTTATGCCCTCCACTTT
TRBD1 TRBJ1-2 TRBV28 15 few CASSWRGTGHDGYTF TGTGCCAGCAGCTGGCGCGGGACAGGGCATGATGGCTACACCTTC
. TRBJ2-2 TRBV6-6 14 few CASSYLWNTGELFF TGTGCCAGCAGTTACCTGTGGAACACCGGGGAGCTGTTTTTT
. TRBJ2-1 TRBV2 15 few CASSERGSSYNEQFF TGTGCCAGCAGTGAACGTGGGAGCTCCTACAATGAGCAGTTCTTC
. TRBJ2-1 TRBV7-9 13 few CASSLTGANEQFF TGTGCCAGCAGCTTAACCGGGGCCAATGAGCAGTTCTTC